A selection of T cell receptor beta chains follows, all from one sample in a study of shared clonotypes between healthy human individuals. The repertoire was sequenced with immunoSEQ multiplex PCR; TCRdb's copy has only in-frame clones and lacks some. This table has over 2 million clones, 90% to 95% appearing once. The sequenced sample consisted of naive CD4+ T cells sorted from blood. The source of these receptors is a man aged 18 to 29 in good health. Both conserved end residues are part of each CDR3. A D gene is named only where the DNA matches it firmly. Size is stated for part of the rows, as once, few or many counts, or as a class when the clone is expanded.

TRBV4-1	TRBJ2-7	.	once	TGCGCCAGCAGCCAAGTGGGGCGGGCGGGATTTTCCTACGAGCAGTACTTC	CASSQVGRAGFSYEQYF
TRBV28	TRBJ2-7	.	.	TGTGCCAGCAGTGGGACCGGGAGTAAGGCAGTCTACGAGCAGTACTTC	CASSGTGSKAVYEQYF
TRBV7-9	TRBJ2-5	.	.	TGTGCCAGCAGCCCCACCAGGACGGTCCAAGAGACCCAGTACTTC	CASSPTRTVQETQYF
TRBV10-1	TRBJ2-1	.	.	TGCGCCAGCAGCCCCAGGGCCCCCTACAATGAGCAGTTCTTC	CASSPRAPYNEQFF
TRBV2	TRBJ1-1	.	.	TGTGCCAGCAGTGAGAGGTTTGAAGCTTTCTTT	CASSERFEAFF
TRBV15	TRBJ2-5	TRBD2	.	TGTGCCACCCTCGCGGGGGGTAACCAAGAGACCCAGTACTTC	CATLAGGNQETQYF
TRBV5-1	TRBJ1-6	TRBD1	.	TGCGCCAGCAGCTTGGATGGGACAGGAAATTCACCCCTCCACTTT	CASSLDGTGNSPLHF
TRBV6-1	TRBJ1-1	TRBD1	.	TGTGCCAGCAGTGAAGGACAGGGGTTAGGTGTAAACACTGAAGCTTTCTTT	CASSEGQGLGVNTEAFF
TRBV18	TRBJ1-6	TRBD1	few	TGTGCCAGCTCACGAGACAGGGGCTCGGATAATTCACCCCTCCACTTT	CASSRDRGSDNSPLHF
TRBV30	TRBJ2-3	.	.	TGTGCCTGGGGGGGGATGAGCACAGATACGCAGTATTTT	CAWGGMSTDTQYF
TRBV6-5	TRBJ1-3	.	.	TGTGCCAGCAGTTCCCCACCCCAAGGAAACACCATATATTTT	CASSSPPQGNTIYF
TRBV2	TRBJ1-4	.	.	TGTGCCAGCAGTCTTAAGGAGAGTTATAATGAAAAACTGTTTTTT	CASSLKESYNEKLFF
TRBV21-1	TRBJ1-4	.	.	TGTGCCAGCAGCAAAGGACGGGGCTACTCGGAAAAACTGTTTTTT	CASSKGRGYSEKLFF
TRBV15	TRBJ1-1	.	.	TGTGCCACCAGCAGGGGGCCGAGGGAAGCTTTCTTT	CATSRGPREAFF
TRBV12-1	TRBJ1-5	.	.	TGTGCCAGCAGCTTCGATACCGCGGGCAATCAGCCCCAGCATTTT	CASSFDTAGNQPQHF
TRBV19	TRBJ1-1	TRBD1	once	TGTGCCAGTAGTAGGGGACAGAGAATCACTGAAGCTTTCTTT	CASSRGQRITEAFF
TRBV5-1	TRBJ2-3	.	.	TGCGCCAGCAGCTTGCTCGGGGATACGCAGTATTTT	CASSLLGDTQYF
TRBV11-2	TRBJ2-7	TRBD1	.	TGTGCCAGCAGCCCTCGGGACAGAGGAAACGAGCAGTACTTC	CASSPRDRGNEQYF
TRBV25-1	TRBJ2-7	.	.	TGTGCCAGCAGTAGGGCAGGGGATGTCTACGAGCAGTACTTC	CASSRAGDVYEQYF
TRBV15	TRBJ2-7	.	.	TGTGCCACCAGCAGAGAAGGGGTAGGGGAAGACTACGAGCAGTACTTC	CATSREGVGEDYEQYF
TRBV11-3	TRBJ2-2	TRBD1	.	TGTGCCAGCAGCTTGCTGACAGGGACCGGGGAGCTGTTTTTT	CASSLLTGTGELFF
TRBV27	TRBJ2-7	.	.	TGTGCCAGCAGCCCTTTTAGGTTAACCGAGGACGAGCAGTACTTC	CASSPFRLTEDEQYF
TRBV18	TRBJ2-3	.	.	TGTGCCAGCTCACCACAGGGGGGCGCTGCAGATACGCAGTATTTT	CASSPQGGAADTQYF
TRBV19	TRBJ1-1	.	.	TGTGCCAGTAGCCAGGGCGCGAACACTGAAGCTTTCTTT	CASSQGANTEAFF
TRBV27	TRBJ1-2	.	.	TGTGCCAGCAGTTTACTGGCAGGGAAGGACTATGGCTACACCTTC	CASSLLAGKDYGYTF
TRBV27	TRBJ1-2	.	.	TGTGCCAGCAGTTTATCGCTCAGGGGCGGAGGCTACACCTTC	CASSLSLRGGGYTF
TRBV28	TRBJ1-2	.	.	TGTGCCAGCAGAAGCGACGGGAACTATGGCTACACCTTC	CASRSDGNYGYTF
TRBV5-1	TRBJ2-3	TRBD1	.	TGCGCCAGCAGCTTGGGGACAGGGGCTACAGATACGCAGTATTTT	CASSLGTGATDTQYF
TRBV6-1	TRBJ2-3	.	.	TGTGCCAGCAGGGCCTCCACAGATACGCAGTATTTT	CASRASTDTQYF
TRBV5-4	TRBJ2-7	TRBD2	.	TGTGCCAGCAGCACAGCTAGCGGGAACTCCTACGAGCAGTACTTC	CASSTASGNSYEQYF
TRBV5-4	TRBJ2-2	TRBD2	.	TGTGCCAGCAGCTTTCCGGGACTAGCGAACACCGGGGAGCTGTTTTTT	CASSFPGLANTGELFF
TRBV2	TRBJ2-7	.	.	TGTGCCAGCGCAGGGTCCTTGTCGAGCTACGAGCAGTACTTC	CASAGSLSSYEQYF
TRBV7-7	TRBJ2-7	.	.	TGTGCTAGCAGCTTAGGGACAAAGTACGAGCAGTACTTC	CASSLGTKYEQYF